These 21 T cell receptor beta chains originate from one sample sequenced in a study of post-analysis software for immune sequencing data. Whole-study results and caveats: In patients, TRBV5-6, TRBV5-1 and TRBV20-1 belonged to five or six TRBV segments found more frequently than in controls.

No antigen has been identified for these receptors. Unique molecular identifiers were carried by the TCR beta cDNA libraries. TCRdb re-derived calls from the PCR reads in MiXCR, one entry per CDR3 protein. In the table there are roughly 170,000 distinct CDR3 sequences, 30% of which are singletons. The sequenced sample consisted of blood. These receptors were obtained from a girl aged 10-17 years with multiple sclerosis.

This clonotype has just a few counts. The V gene is TRBV2, the J gene TRBJ2-1; a weak D match, TRBD2 (6 bases). The CDR3 is made up of 17 amino acids. Germline values: CDR1 SNHLY, CDR2 FYNNEI. V was trimmed by 2 bases and J by 0 bases, leaving 14 bases between them. As DNA, the CDR3 is TGTGCCAGCAGTGAATCCCGGACTACAAGCTCCTACAATGAGCAGTTCTTC. This codes for CASSESRTTSSYNEQFF.

This clonotype has just one count. V and J are TRBV24-1 and TRBJ2-3; 8 bases are a match to TRBD1. Germline V gives CDR1 KGHDR, CDR2 SFDVKD. After removal of 4 bases from V and 5 bases from J, the junction contained 7 bases not matched to a gene. The CDR3 has 15 residues. DNA for the CDR3: TGTGCCACCAGTGAAGACAGGGGAGGAGTAGATACGCAGTATTTT. Its translation is CATSEDRGGVDTQYF.

This clonotype has only a few counts. Given a much more abundant clone one base away, this may be a read error. The chain uses TRBV3-1 and TRBJ1-2, with D possibly TRBD1 on 6 matching bases. V lost 1 base to trimming and J lost 1 base, with 13 bases between them. CDR1 and CDR2 from the germline V gene are LGHDT and YNNKEL (reference sequence). This CDR3 comprises 16 residues. The CDR3 coding sequence is TGTGCCAGCAGCCAAGTCCGGGACATGCTTAACTATGGCTACACCTTC. Residues: CASSQVRDMLNYGYTF.

In its sample, this clonotype was seen many times. The V gene is TRBV5-4, the J gene TRBJ2-7; D gene unclear. CDR1 and CDR2 from the germline V gene are SGHNT and YYREEE (reference sequence). This CDR3 is built from 15 residues. Trimming removed 5 bases at V and 2 bases at J, with 17 bases between. CDR3 coding DNA: TGTGCCAGCAGTCCCGCCGGGCACCTCACCTACGAGCAGTACTTC. Translating it yields CASSPAGHLTYEQYF.

This clonotype showed up many times. The genes are TRBV27 and TRBJ2-7; tentative D call: TRBD1 (6 bases). V lost 4 bases and J 0 bases, leaving 22 bases between the germline ends. Germline V CDR1 and CDR2: MNHEY, SMNVEV (reference sequence). The CDR3 is 18 amino acids. For the CDR3, the DNA is TGTGCCAGCAGTTCCGCGCCACCGGGACAAGCCTACTCCTACGAGCAGTACTTC. Its protein is CASSSAPPGQAYSYEQYF.

In regard to this clonotype: A read error may explain this, as a much larger clone is one base away. The V call is TRBV7-9, the J call TRBJ2-3; D is undetermined. The CDR3 loop spans 12 amino acids. The germline V gene has CDR1 SEHNR and CDR2 FQNEAQ (reference sequence). The CDR3 reads CASSPDTDAQYF. As DNA, the CDR3 is TGTGCCAGCAGCCCCGACACAGATGCGCAGTATTTT. Using reference TRBV7-9 and TRBJ2-3 for the parts outside the CDR3, the full variable domain is DTGVSQNPRHKITKRGQNVTFRCDPISEHNRLYWYRQTLGQGPEFLTYFQNEAQLEKSRLLSDRFSAERPKGSFSTLEIQRTEQGDSAMYLCASSPDTDAQYFGPGTRLTVL.

The CDR3, as DNA: TGCAGTGCTAGACCCCAGGGACTAGCGGGAGGGGGGTCCTACGAGCAGTACTTC. Translation: CSARPQGLAGGGSYEQYF. The chain carries TRBV20-1 and TRBJ2-7, with 16 bases identical to TRBD2. The V gene's germline CDR1 is DFQATT and CDR2 SNEGSKA (reference sequence). This CDR3 contains 18 residues. The V and J ends lost 2 bases and 1 base, in that order; junction bases with no gene match: 8.

This clonotype has ten or more counts. V and J are TRBV5-6 and TRBJ2-3; D remains ambiguous. Germline CDR1 SGHDT, CDR2 YYEEEE. This CDR3 is 16 amino acids long. Trimming stripped 2 bases from V and 0 bases from J, with 13 bases between. As DNA, the CDR3 is TGTGCCAGCAGCTTCGTCGTGGGCCCTAGCACAGATACGCAGTATTTT. Amino acids: CASSFVVGPSTDTQYF.

About this clonotype itself: Compared with germline, one end of the junction differs, possibly owing to a read error. V and J are TRBV28 and TRBJ2-1; D may match TRBD1 or TRBD2 (5 bases each). CDR1 MDHEN and CDR2 SYDVKM come from the germline V gene. This CDR3 has 15 residues. In DNA, the CDR3 is TGTGCCAGCAGTTTATTGATCGGGACGAACAATAAGCAGTTCTTC. Residues: CASSLLIGTNNKQFF.

Only a few counts were recorded for this clonotype. In DNA, the CDR3 is TGTGCCAGCAGCGTAGGTCTCAGTTCCTACGAGCAGTACTTC. As protein: CASSVGLSSYEQYF. J is TRBJ2-7 and V is TRBV28; D not resolved. Germline-derived CDR1 and CDR2 are MDHEN and SYDVKM. This CDR3 has 14 residues. Deletions cut 6 bases from V and 1 base from J, with 13 bases between.

The rearrangement joins TRBV28 to TRBJ1-1; TRBD1 might be the D (6 bases). V was shortened by 0 bases and J by 10 bases, with 21 bases between the two germline ends. Germline V gives CDR1 MDHEN, CDR2 SYDVKM. This CDR3 region has 16 residues. CDR3: CASSLWSGGRVGPAFF. The DNA of the CDR3 is TGTGCCAGCAGTTTATGGTCCGGGGGCCGAGTAGGTCCAGCTTTCTTT.

This clonotype has ten or more counts. The chain has TRBV28 and TRBJ2-3, with D perhaps matching TRBD2 (6 bases). Germline CDR1 is MDHEN and CDR2 is SYDVKM. This CDR3 comprises 17 residues. The V and J ends lost 5 bases and 4 bases respectively, with 22 bases between them. Here the CDR3 reads CASSAAATGAEADTQYF. The CDR3 nucleotides are TGTGCCAGCAGTGCAGCAGCGACGGGAGCAGAGGCAGATACGCAGTATTTT.

In this sample, this clonotype turned up a few times. The chain recombines TRBV14 with TRBJ1-2; D remains unclear. The CDR3 has 14 amino acids. The V end lost 1 base, the J end lost 0 bases, and 6 bases lay between the germline ends. Germline CDR1 SGHDN, CDR2 FVKESK. The DNA of the CDR3 is TGTGCCAGCAGCCAAGTCCAGACTAACTATGGCTACACCTTC. Amino acids: CASSQVQTNYGYTF.

Regarding this clonotype: This may come from a read error, since a much larger clone is one base off. V and J are TRBV20-1 and TRBJ2-5; the match to TRBD1 covers 8 bases. With V trimmed by 6 bases and J by 1 base, 13 bases remained unmatched. Germline values: CDR1 DFQATT, CDR2 SNEGSKA (reference sequence). CDR3 length: 16 residues. The DNA of the CDR3 is TGCAGTGCAACACCCCCGACAGGGGCTGTCCAAGAGACCCAGTACTTC. The encoded protein is CSATPPTGAVQETQYF.

The chain has TRBV27 and TRBJ2-7, with TRBD2 matching over 11 bases. The CDR3 length is 14 residues. V was pared by 8 bases and J by 3 bases, with 6 bases of the junction left unmatched. The germline V gene encodes CDR1 MNHEY and CDR2 SMNVEV (reference sequence). The CDR3 DNA is TGTGCCAGCGGAGATAGCGGGAGGGACTACGAGCAGTACTTC. Translation: CASGDSGRDYEQYF.

This clonotype has a count of ten or more. J is TRBJ2-5 and V is TRBV12-3 or TRBV12-4; 10 bases match TRBD2. CDR3 length: 16 residues. V lost 5 bases, J lost 9 bases, and 15 bases stayed unmatched. This CDR3 reads CASSIVSGRIRWAQYF. The CDR3 DNA follows: TGTGCCAGCAGTATAGTTAGCGGGAGGATTCGGTGGGCCCAGTACTTC.

V usage is TRBV5-1 and J usage is TRBJ2-3; D is possibly TRBD1 (6 bases). Germline V gives CDR1 SGHRS, CDR2 YFSETQ. The CDR3 length is 14 residues. Trimming stripped 0 bases from V and 5 bases from J, with 10 bases between. In nucleotides, the CDR3 is TGCGCCAGCAGCTTGGGACAGGCGGGAGATACGCAGTATTTT. Its translation is CASSLGQAGDTQYF.

In its sample, this clonotype was seen a few times. V and J are TRBV5-1 and TRBJ2-5; D perhaps matches TRBD2 (5 bases). There are 13 residues in the CDR3. Germline V gene sequence: CDR1 SGHRS, CDR2 YFSETQ. V lost 6 bases to trimming and J lost 5 bases, with 14 bases between them. DNA of the CDR3: TGCGCCAGCAACGGCGGGCTATGGGAGACCCAGTACTTC. Encoded protein: CASNGGLWETQYF.

This chain joins TRBV27 and TRBJ1-2, with 10 positions matching TRBD1. CDR1 and CDR2 from the germline V gene are MNHEY and SMNVEV (reference sequence). The CDR3 has 15 amino acids. Trimming removed 0 bases from V and 8 bases from J; junction bases left unmatched: 6. Written as DNA, the CDR3 is TGTGCCAGCAGTTTATCGGGGACAGGGGTTGAAGGCTACACCTTC. It encodes CASSLSGTGVEGYTF.

This clonotype has only a few counts. This rearrangement joins TRBV12-3 or TRBV12-4 to TRBJ1-4; TRBD1 matches at 8 bases. The V segment lost 5 bases and the J segment 8 bases; nucleotides outside the gene matches: 7. The CDR3 spans 14 residues. This chain's CDR3 is CASSPAGGREKLFF. The CDR3, as DNA: TGTGCCAGCAGTCCCGCAGGGGGCAGGGAAAAACTGTTTTTT.

J is TRBJ1-2 and V is TRBV2, with a possible D match to TRBD1 (5 bases). CDR3 length: 15 amino acids. V was trimmed by 6 bases and J by 8 bases, leaving 22 bases between them. Germline lookup yields CDR1 SNHLY and CDR2 FYNNEI. The CDR3: CASRAPGTGVTGYTF. In DNA form, the CDR3 reads TGTGCCAGCAGGGCACCCGGGACGGGGGTCACGGGCTACACCTTC.